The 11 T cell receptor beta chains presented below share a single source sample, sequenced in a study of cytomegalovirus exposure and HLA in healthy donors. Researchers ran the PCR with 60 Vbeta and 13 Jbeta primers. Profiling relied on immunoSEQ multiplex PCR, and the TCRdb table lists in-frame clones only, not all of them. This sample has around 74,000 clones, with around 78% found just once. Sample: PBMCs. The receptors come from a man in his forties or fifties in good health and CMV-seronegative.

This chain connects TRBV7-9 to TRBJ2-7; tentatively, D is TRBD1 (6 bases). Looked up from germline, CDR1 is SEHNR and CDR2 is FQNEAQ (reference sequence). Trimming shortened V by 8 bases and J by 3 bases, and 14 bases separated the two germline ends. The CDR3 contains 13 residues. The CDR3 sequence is CASEVRGSYEQYF. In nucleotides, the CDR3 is TGTGCCAGCGAGGTCAGGGGTAGCTACGAGCAGTACTTC.

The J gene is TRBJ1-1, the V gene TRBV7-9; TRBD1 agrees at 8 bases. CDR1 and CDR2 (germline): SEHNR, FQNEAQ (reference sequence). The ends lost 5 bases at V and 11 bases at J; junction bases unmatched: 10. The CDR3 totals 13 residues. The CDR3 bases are TGTGCCAGCAGCCCACGGACAGGGCCGGGGGCTTTCTTT. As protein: CASSPRTGPGAFF.

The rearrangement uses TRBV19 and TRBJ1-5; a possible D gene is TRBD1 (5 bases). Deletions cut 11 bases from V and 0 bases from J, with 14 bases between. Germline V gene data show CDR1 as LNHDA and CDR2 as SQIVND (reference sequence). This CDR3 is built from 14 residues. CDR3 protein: CAGPSGFSNQPQHF. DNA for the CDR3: TGTGCCGGCCCGTCAGGGTTTAGCAATCAGCCCCAGCATTTT.

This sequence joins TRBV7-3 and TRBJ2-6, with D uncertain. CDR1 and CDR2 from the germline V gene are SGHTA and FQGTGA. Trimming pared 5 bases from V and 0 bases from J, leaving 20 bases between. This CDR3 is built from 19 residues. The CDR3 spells CASSPSPGQVNSGANVLTF. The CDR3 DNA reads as TGTGCCAGCAGCCCAAGCCCCGGCCAGGTAAACTCTGGGGCCAACGTCCTGACTTTC.

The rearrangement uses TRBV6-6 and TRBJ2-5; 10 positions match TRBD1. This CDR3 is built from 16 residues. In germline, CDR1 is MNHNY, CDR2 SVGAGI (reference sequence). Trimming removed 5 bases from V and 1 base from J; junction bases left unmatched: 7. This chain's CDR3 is CASSPAGQGLQETQYF. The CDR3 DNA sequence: TGTGCCAGCAGTCCAGCGGGACAGGGGCTCCAAGAGACCCAGTACTTC.

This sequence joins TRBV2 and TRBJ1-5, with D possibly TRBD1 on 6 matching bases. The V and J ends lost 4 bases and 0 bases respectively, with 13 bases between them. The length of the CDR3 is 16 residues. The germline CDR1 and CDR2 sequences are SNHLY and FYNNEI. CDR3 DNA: TGTGCCAGCAGTGGGGGGCAGGGGAATAGCAATCAGCCCCAGCATTTT. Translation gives CASSGGQGNSNQPQHF. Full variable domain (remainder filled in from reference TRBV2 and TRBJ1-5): EPEVTQTPSHQVTQMGQEVILRCVPISNHLYFYWYRQILGQKVEFLVSFYNNEISEKSEIFDDQFSVERPDGSNFTLKIRSTKLEDSAMYFCASSGGQGNSNQPQHFGDGTRLSIL.

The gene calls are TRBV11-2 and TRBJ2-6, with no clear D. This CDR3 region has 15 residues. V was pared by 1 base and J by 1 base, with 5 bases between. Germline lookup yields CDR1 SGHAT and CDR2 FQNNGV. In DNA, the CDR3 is TGTGCCAGCAGCTTAGCTCTATCTGGGGCCAACGTCCTGACTTTC. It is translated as CASSLALSGANVLTF.

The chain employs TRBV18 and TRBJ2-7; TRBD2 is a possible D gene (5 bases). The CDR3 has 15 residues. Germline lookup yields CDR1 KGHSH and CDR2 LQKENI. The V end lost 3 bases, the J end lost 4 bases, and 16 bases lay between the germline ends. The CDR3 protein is CASSPLEGFFYEQYF. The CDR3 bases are TGTGCCAGCTCACCTCTAGAGGGCTTCTTTTACGAGCAGTACTTC.

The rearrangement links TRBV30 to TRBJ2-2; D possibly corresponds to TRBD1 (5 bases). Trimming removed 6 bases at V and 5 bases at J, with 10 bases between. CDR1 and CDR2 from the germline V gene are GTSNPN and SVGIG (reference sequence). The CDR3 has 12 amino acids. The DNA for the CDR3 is TGTGCCTGCAAAGGGGTGACCGGGGAGCTGTTTTTT. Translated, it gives CACKGVTGELFF.

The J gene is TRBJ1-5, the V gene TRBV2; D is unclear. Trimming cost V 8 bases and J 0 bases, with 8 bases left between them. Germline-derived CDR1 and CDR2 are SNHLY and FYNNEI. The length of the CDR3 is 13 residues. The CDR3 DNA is TGTGCCAGCGCTAGGTCTAGCAATCAGCCCCAGCATTTT. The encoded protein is CASARSSNQPQHF.

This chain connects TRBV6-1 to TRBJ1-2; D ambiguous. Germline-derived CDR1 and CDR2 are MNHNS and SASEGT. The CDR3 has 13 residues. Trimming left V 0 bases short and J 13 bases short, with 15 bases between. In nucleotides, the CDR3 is TGTGCCAGCAGTGAAGCGGAAGACGGGATCCCCACCTTC. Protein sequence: CASSEAEDGIPTF.